This T cell receptor (beta chain) was obtained from a study of spatial heterogeneity in lung cancer. CDR1 is SGHRS and CDR2 is YFSETQ in the germline V gene. The length of the CDR3 is 14 residues. V was trimmed by 2 bases and J by 5 bases, leaving 11 bases between them. This clonotype was observed a handful of times. Indicated time point: sample taken at primary tumor resection. Single TCR cDNA molecules each had their own unique molecular identifier. TCRdb passed the 5' RACE reads through MiXCR, listing each CDR3 protein once. This sample has more than 60,000 distinct CDR3 sequences, with 8% found just once.

Material: PBMCs, obtained at surgery. The TCR sequence derives from a male donor with early-stage non-small cell lung cancer. This chain links TRBV5-1 with TRBJ1-5; a possible D gene is TRBD1 (6 bases). Written as DNA, the CDR3 is TGCGCCAGCAGCTTCAGGGGAGGCGATCAGCCCCAGCATTTT. It is translated as CASSFRGGDQPQHF.